What follows are 28 T cell receptor beta chains derived from one specimen sequenced in a study of identical twins. TCRdb re-analysed the 5' RACE reads in MiXCR, keeping a single row per CDR3 protein. Of 500,000 to 550,000 distinct CDR3 sequences detected, approximately 20% appear once; the ten largest clones hold 0.4% to 0.6%. This sample was shared with a second study, whose subject was yellow fever vaccine responses in identical twins.

The specimen sequenced was CD4+ T cells sorted from blood. The source is a woman aged 18-29 years in good health.

V gene TRBV6-6 combines with J gene TRBJ2-5; a possible D gene is TRBD1 (6 bases). Deletions cut 7 bases from V and 2 bases from J, with 8 bases between. The CDR3 totals 12 residues. Germline V gene lookup returns CDR1 MNHNY and CDR2 SVGAGI (reference sequence). In DNA form, the CDR3 reads TGTGCCAGCAAAGGACAGCAAGAGACCCAGTACTTC. It codes for CASKGQQETQYF.

A few counts support this clonotype. The genes are TRBV6-5 and TRBJ2-7; TRBD2 matches at 12 bases. CDR3 length: 17 residues. Germline trimming cut 0 bases from V and 5 bases from J; bases unmatched to any gene: 8. CDR1 and CDR2 (germline): MNHEY, SVGAGI. The CDR3 reads CASSYSGLAGGSHEQYF. CDR3 nucleotide sequence: TGTGCCAGCAGTTACTCGGGGCTAGCGGGAGGGTCCCACGAGCAGTACTTC.

In this sample, this clonotype turned up a few times. V and J are TRBV5-1 and TRBJ2-2; possibly TRBD1 for D (5 bases). CDR3 length equals 14 residues. Trimming left V 1 base short and J 4 bases short, with 8 bases between. Per the germline V gene, CDR1 is SGHRS and CDR2 is YFSETQ. Here the CDR3 reads CASSLYQGTGELFF. CDR3 DNA: TGCGCCAGCAGCTTGTACCAGGGCACCGGGGAGCTGTTTTTT.

The gene calls are TRBV24-1 and TRBJ2-3; no clear D gene. The CDR3 loop spans 15 amino acids. Germline V lookup: CDR1 KGHDR, CDR2 SFDVKD. V lost 3 bases to trimming and J lost 1 base, with 10 bases between them. The CDR3: CATSDPSWGTDTQYF. Written as DNA, the CDR3 is TGTGCCACCAGTGATCCCAGTTGGGGCACAGATACGCAGTATTTT.

The chain couples TRBV25-1 to TRBJ2-1; D is unresolved. Germline V gives CDR1 MGHDK, CDR2 SYGVNS. V gave up 2 bases and J gave up 8 bases, with 7 bases separating them. This CDR3 contains 12 residues. CDR3 region: CASSEPGDEQFF. The CDR3 nucleotides read TGTGCCAGCAGTGAACCCGGCGATGAGCAGTTCTTC.

The CDR3 sequence is CASSPFGATGLNTEAFF. The CDR3 DNA follows: TGCGCCAGCAGCCCATTTGGGGCAACGGGGCTGAACACTGAAGCTTTCTTT. V gene TRBV4-1 combines with J gene TRBJ1-1, with D perhaps matching TRBD1 (5 bases). Looked up from germline, CDR1 is MGHRA and CDR2 is YSYEKL. The CDR3 covers 17 residues. V was pared by 4 bases and J by 0 bases, with 18 bases between.

This clonotype was seen more than once but under ten times. Mismatch with germline at one junction end may stem from a read error. The gene calls are TRBV4-1 and TRBJ2-1, with TRBD2 identical over 8 bases. The CDR3 sequence is 18 residues long. Germline assignment: CDR1 MGHRA and CDR2 YSYEKL. The CDR3 reads CASSQAGLGGRRASELFF. The CDR3 DNA reads TGCGCCAGCAGCCAAGCTGGTTTGGGCGGGAGGAGGGCAAGTGAGCTGTTCTTC.

This clonotype was seen only a few times. The rearrangement joins TRBV11-2 to TRBJ2-3, with no clear D. The germline V gene has CDR1 SGHAT and CDR2 FQNNGV. The V gene lost 3 bases and the J gene lost 10 bases, with 26 bases spanning the gap. This CDR3 comprises 17 residues. CDR3 coding DNA: TGTGCCAGCAGCTTTACCCTCCCCGGTAGTCCCCCTAGGCCGCAGTATTTT. Residues: CASSFTLPGSPPRPQYF.

The rearrangement uses TRBV10-3 and TRBJ2-7; no definite D call. Germline CDR1 reads ENHRY; CDR2 reads SYGVKD. The CDR3 sequence is 13 residues long. With 8 bases removed from V and 4 bases from J, the gap between germline ends came to 15 bases. The CDR3 DNA reads TGTGCCATCGCCTCAATGGGAAGTTACGAGCAGTACGTC. Translated: CAIASMGSYEQYV.

Only a few counts were recorded for this clonotype. J is TRBJ1-3 and V is TRBV25-1; D is undetermined. V lost 4 bases, J lost 0 bases, and 7 bases lay in between. The CDR3 totals 14 residues. Germline V lookup: CDR1 MGHDK, CDR2 SYGVNS. CDR3 coding DNA: TGTGCCAGCAGTGTTGGAAACTCTGGAAACACCATATATTTT. Translation gives CASSVGNSGNTIYF.

This clonotype was counted many times. This sequence joins TRBV4-1 and TRBJ1-1; 7 nucleotides match TRBD1. In germline, CDR1 is MGHRA, CDR2 YSYEKL. The CDR3 extends over 13 amino acids. V lost 5 bases, J lost 7 bases, and 7 bases stayed unmatched. CDR3 DNA: TGCGCCAGCAGCTGGGACAGCCTTCTTGAAGCTTTCTTT. Translated: CASSWDSLLEAFF.

This chain joins TRBV20-1 and TRBJ2-7, with D possibly being TRBD1 or TRBD2 (6 bases each). The germline V gene encodes CDR1 DFQATT and CDR2 SNEGSKA (reference sequence). The CDR3 extends over 16 amino acids. The V end was cut by 3 bases, the J end by 0 bases, with 18 bases between. The CDR3 nucleotides are TGCAGTGCTAGTAGGGCGGGACACCGCTCCTCCTACGAGCAGTACTTC. This encodes CSASRAGHRSSYEQYF.

This chain uses TRBV7-2 with TRBJ2-2; 11 nucleotides agree with TRBD2. Germline CDR1 and CDR2: SGHTA and FQGNSA. Trimming cost V 1 base and J 4 bases; bases outside gene matches: 5. CDR3 length: 17 residues. In DNA form, the CDR3 reads TGTGCCAGCAGCTTAGGGGTTAGCGGGAGGGCCACCGGGGAGCTGTTTTTT. Translation gives CASSLGVSGRATGELFF.

This clonotype has more than one count but fewer than ten. This rearrangement joins TRBV5-1 to TRBJ2-7, with TRBD1 matching 8 bases. With V trimmed by 0 bases and J by 3 bases, 2 bases remained unmatched. The CDR3 is made up of 14 amino acids. Looked up from germline, CDR1 is SGHRS and CDR2 is YFSETQ. In nucleotides, the CDR3 is TGCGCCAGCAGCTTGGATACAGGGGGCTACGAGCAGTACTTC. The encoded protein is CASSLDTGGYEQYF.

The chain links TRBV14 to TRBJ2-1; 8 nucleotides match TRBD2. The germline V gene has CDR1 SGHDN and CDR2 FVKESK. The junction had 5 bases not matched to a gene; V was cut back by 1 base and J by 0 bases. CDR3 size: 17 residues. Written as DNA, the CDR3 is TGTGCCAGCAGCCAAGTTGCGGGAGGACACTCCTACAATGAGCAGTTCTTC. Translating it yields CASSQVAGGHSYNEQFF.

A few counts support this clonotype. The genes are TRBV7-9 and TRBJ2-2; TRBD1 matches at 8 bases. CDR1 is SEHNR and CDR2 is FQNEAQ in the germline V gene (reference sequence). V shed 6 bases, J shed 1 base, and the junction held 4 bases outside the gene matches. CDR3 length: 15 residues. The CDR3 region is CASSPGQVNTGELFF. The CDR3 DNA reads TGTGCCAGCAGTCCGGGACAGGTGAACACCGGGGAGCTGTTTTTT.

This clonotype was counted many times. The chain recombines TRBV12-3 or TRBV12-4 with TRBJ2-2; no definite D call. The CDR3 is 12 residues long. Trimming shortened V by 8 bases and J by 0 bases, and 4 bases separated the two germline ends. CDR3 protein: CASRSNTGELFF. CDR3 bases: TGTGCCAGCCGATCGAACACCGGGGAGCTGTTTTTT.

The CDR3, as DNA: TGTGCCAGCAGTGAGCTAGCGGGAGTGCGCACGCAGTATTTT. Encoded protein: CASSELAGVRTQYF. The chain links TRBV2 to TRBJ2-3, with TRBD2 matching over 10 bases. Germline V gene data show CDR1 as SNHLY and CDR2 as FYNNEI. With V trimmed by 3 bases and J by 9 bases, 6 bases remained unmatched. The CDR3 sequence is 14 residues long.

In its sample, this clonotype was seen a few times. The rearrangement uses TRBV29-1 and TRBJ2-3, with a tentative D call TRBD2 (6 bases). The CDR3 is 16 amino acids. Germline lookup yields CDR1 SQVTM and CDR2 ANQGSEA. V shed 1 base and J shed 0 bases, with 14 bases lying between them. The CDR3 spells CSVEGPPGLSTDTQYF. The CDR3 DNA reads as TGCAGCGTTGAAGGTCCGCCGGGACTTAGCACAGATACGCAGTATTTT.

The CDR3 DNA follows: TGTGCCAGCAGCTTTACAGGGGGCGGCAGCTATGGCTACACCTTC. Protein sequence: CASSFTGGGSYGYTF. V is TRBV11-3 and J is TRBJ1-2, with 9 bases identical to TRBD1. CDR1 is SGHNT, CDR2 YENEEA, per germline. J gave up 4 bases and V 3 bases, and 6 bases lay outside the gene matches. The CDR3 has 15 amino acids.

The table lists this clonotype with a few counts. V is TRBV10-1 and J is TRBJ2-1; TRBD1 might be the D (5 bases). From germline, CDR1 is WNHNN and CDR2 SYGVQD (reference sequence). This CDR3 is built from 13 residues. Between the trimmed V and J ends, which lost 5 bases and 5 bases, there was a span of 10 bases. CDR3 sequence (DNA): TGCGCCAGCAGTTCACAGGTCAACAATGAGCAGTTCTTC. Its protein product is CASSSQVNNEQFF.

The chain carries TRBV12-3 or TRBV12-4 and TRBJ1-3; unclear D gene. The CDR3 is 16 amino acids. V was clipped by 4 bases and J by 2 bases, with 15 bases between them. The chain's CDR3 is CASSSGGSGAGNTIYF. DNA for the CDR3: TGTGCCAGCAGTTCAGGAGGGAGTGGCGCTGGAAACACCATATATTTT.

This clonotype has a count of ten or more. The chain couples TRBV12-3 or TRBV12-4 to TRBJ2-3; tentatively, D is TRBD2 (6 bases). The V end was cut by 4 bases, the J end by 6 bases, with 17 bases between. This CDR3 comprises 15 residues. The DNA for the CDR3 is TGTGCCAGCAGTTCAGGTCTTTGGGAGGTTGATACGCAGTATTTT. Translation gives CASSSGLWEVDTQYF.

This clonotype was recorded a few times. This sequence joins TRBV20-1 and TRBJ2-7, with TRBD2 matching over 9 bases. CDR3 length: 16 amino acids. V lost 3 bases and J lost 3; bases outside the gene matches: 12. CDR1 is DFQATT and CDR2 is SNEGSKA in the germline V gene (reference sequence). CDR3 sequence reads: CSASPIAGEWIYEQYF. The CDR3 DNA is TGCAGTGCTAGCCCTATAGCGGGAGAATGGATCTACGAGCAGTACTTC.

The V call is TRBV29-1, the J call TRBJ2-3; unclear D gene. Germline assignment: CDR1 SQVTM and CDR2 ANQGSEA. Trimming shortened V by 7 bases and J by 5 bases, and 4 bases separated the two germline ends. The CDR3 runs 9 residues. The CDR3 region has the DNA TGCAGCGAGGGAGATACGCAGTATTTT. This sequence encodes CSEGDTQYF.

This clonotype appeared a few times. The V call is TRBV7-9, the J call TRBJ2-1; the D is unclear. The V gene's germline CDR1 is SEHNR and CDR2 FQNEAQ (reference sequence). The CDR3 is 16 residues long. V lost 6 bases to trimming and J lost 7 bases, with 22 bases between them. The CDR3 coding sequence is TGTGCCAGCAGTACCCGGCAAGGGTCTAGGCATAATGAGCAGTTCTTC. The encoded protein is CASSTRQGSRHNEQFF.

The chain links TRBV10-3 to TRBJ2-3; 8 bases map to TRBD2. V gave up 4 bases and J gave up 4 bases; unmatched junction bases: 7. The V gene's germline CDR1 is ENHRY and CDR2 SYGVKD. This CDR3 spans 15 amino acids. The CDR3 DNA reads as TGTGCCATCAGTGCAAGAGCGGGAGTTGCAGATACGCAGTATTTT. Translation: CAISARAGVADTQYF.

A few counts support this clonotype. The chain couples TRBV5-1 to TRBJ2-7, with TRBD1 matching over 7 bases. With 0 bases clipped from V and 6 bases from J, the junction kept 12 bases outside the gene matches. Germline V gene lookup returns CDR1 SGHRS and CDR2 YFSETQ. The CDR3 contains 16 residues. CDR3: CASSLVMVGQYLEQYF. The CDR3, as DNA: TGCGCCAGCAGCTTGGTCATGGTGGGACAGTATCTCGAGCAGTACTTC.